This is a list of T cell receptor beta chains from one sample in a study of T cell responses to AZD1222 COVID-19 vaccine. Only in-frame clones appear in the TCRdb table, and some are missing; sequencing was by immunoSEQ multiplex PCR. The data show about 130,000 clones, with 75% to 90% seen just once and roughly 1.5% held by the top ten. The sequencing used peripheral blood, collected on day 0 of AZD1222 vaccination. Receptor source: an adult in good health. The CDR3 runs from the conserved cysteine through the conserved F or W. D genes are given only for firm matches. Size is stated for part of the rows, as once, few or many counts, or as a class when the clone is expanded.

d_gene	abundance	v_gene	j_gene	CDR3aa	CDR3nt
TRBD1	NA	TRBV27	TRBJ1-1	CASSLIQGTTEAFF	TGTGCCAGCAGTCTGATACAGGGGACCACTGAAGCTTTCTTT
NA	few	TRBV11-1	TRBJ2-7	CASSRNGRGEQYF	TGTGCCAGCAGCCGTAACGGACGCGGAGAGCAGTACTTC
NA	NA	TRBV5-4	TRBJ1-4	CASSGAPNEKLFF	TGTGCCAGCAGCGGAGCTCCTAATGAAAAACTGTTTTTT
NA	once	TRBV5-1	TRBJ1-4	CASSPDSEKLFF	TGCGCCAGCAGTCCCGATAGCGAAAAACTGTTTTTT
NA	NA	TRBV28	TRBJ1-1	CIAGGNTEAFF	TGCATTGCGGGGGGGAACACTGAAGCTTTCTTT
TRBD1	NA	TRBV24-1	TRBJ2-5	CATSDRDRGQETQYF	TGTGCCACCAGTGACCGGGACAGGGGGCAGGAGACCCAGTACTTC
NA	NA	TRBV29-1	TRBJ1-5	CSVAEGVEGQPQHF	TGCAGCGTTGCAGAGGGAGTCGAAGGTCAGCCCCAGCATTTT
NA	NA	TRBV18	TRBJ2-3	CASSPLLGADTDTQYF	TGTGCCAGCTCACCCCTTTTGGGGGCCGACACAGATACGCAGTATTTT
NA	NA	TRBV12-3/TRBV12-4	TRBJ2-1	CASSLQMTVSNFF	TGTGCCAGCAGTTTACAAATGACCGTGAGCAACTTCTTC
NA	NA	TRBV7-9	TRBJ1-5	CASSKGGLTNQPQHF	TGTGCCAGCAGCAAAGGAGGCCTGACCAATCAGCCCCAGCATTTT
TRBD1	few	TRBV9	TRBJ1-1	CASSPLRTGMNTEAFF	TGTGCCAGCAGCCCATTGAGGACAGGCATGAACACTGAAGCTTTCTTT
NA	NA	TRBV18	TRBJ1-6	CASSPGGTDLGHSPLHF	TGTGCCAGCTCACCCGGTGGGACGGATCTAGGCCATTCACCCCTCCACTTT
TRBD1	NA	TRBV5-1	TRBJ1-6	CASSLAETGVSPLHF	TGCGCCAGCAGCTTGGCAGAGACAGGGGTTTCACCCCTCCACTTT
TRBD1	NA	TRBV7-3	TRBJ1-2	CASSPFPGTGDVNYGYTF	TGTGCCAGCAGCCCCTTCCCCGGGACAGGGGACGTTAATTATGGCTACACCTTC
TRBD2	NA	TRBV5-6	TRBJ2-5	CASNSGGSETQYF	TGTGCCAGCAACTCGGGGGGTAGTGAGACCCAGTACTTC
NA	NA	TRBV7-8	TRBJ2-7	CASSLVLGAGEQYF	TGTGCCAGCAGCTTGGTACTGGGGGCCGGCGAGCAGTACTTC
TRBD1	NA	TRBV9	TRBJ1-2	CASSVAWTGIEGYTF	TGTGCCAGCAGCGTAGCATGGACAGGAATTGAAGGCTACACCTTC
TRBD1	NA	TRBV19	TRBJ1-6	CASMDRGRNSPLHF	TGTGCCAGTATGGACAGGGGAAGGAATTCACCCCTCCACTTT
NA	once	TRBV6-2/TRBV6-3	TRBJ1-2	CASSYGAAGLDYGYTF	TGTGCCAGCAGTTACGGGGCGGCGGGGCTGGACTATGGCTACACCTTC
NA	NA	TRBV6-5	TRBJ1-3	CASSPYPGNTIYF	TGTGCCAGCAGCCCCTACCCTGGAAACACCATATATTTT
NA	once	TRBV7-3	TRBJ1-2	CASSLSGANGYTF	TGTGCCAGCAGCTTATCTGGGGCGAATGGCTACACCTTC
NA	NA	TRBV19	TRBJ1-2	CASTDLGTGGYTF	TGTGCCAGTACCGACCTGGGGACGGGCGGCTACACCTTC
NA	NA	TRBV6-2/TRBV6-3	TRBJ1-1	CASSYTGGRWNTEAFF	TGTGCCAGCAGTTATACGGGGGGCAGGTGGAACACTGAAGCTTTCTTT
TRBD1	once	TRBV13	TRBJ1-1	CASSLGTGALNTEAFF	TGTGCCAGCAGCTTAGGGACAGGGGCTTTGAACACTGAAGCTTTCTTT
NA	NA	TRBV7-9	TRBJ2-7	CASSPSTGTYEQYF	TGTGCCAGCAGCCCGTCGACAGGAACCTACGAGCAGTACTTC
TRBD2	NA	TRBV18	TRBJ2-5	CASSMTSGGRWETQYF	TGTGCCAGCTCAATGACTAGCGGGGGACGATGGGAGACCCAGTACTTC
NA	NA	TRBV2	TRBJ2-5	CASSPGHMGETQYF	TGTGCCAGCAGTCCCGGACATATGGGAGAGACCCAGTACTTC
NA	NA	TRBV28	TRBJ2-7	CASETSGGLEQYF	TGTGCCAGCGAGACCTCCGGTGGTTTAGAGCAGTACTTC
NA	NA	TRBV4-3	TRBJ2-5	CASSHPANQETQYF	TGCGCCAGCAGCCACCCAGCGAACCAAGAGACCCAGTACTTC
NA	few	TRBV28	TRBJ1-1	CASSLSPGVGLNTEAFF	TGTGCCAGCAGTTTATCGCCGGGGGTCGGTTTGAACACTGAAGCTTTCTTT
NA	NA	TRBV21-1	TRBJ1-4	CAAFRGVEKLFF	TGTGCCGCCTTCAGGGGAGTTGAAAAACTGTTTTTT